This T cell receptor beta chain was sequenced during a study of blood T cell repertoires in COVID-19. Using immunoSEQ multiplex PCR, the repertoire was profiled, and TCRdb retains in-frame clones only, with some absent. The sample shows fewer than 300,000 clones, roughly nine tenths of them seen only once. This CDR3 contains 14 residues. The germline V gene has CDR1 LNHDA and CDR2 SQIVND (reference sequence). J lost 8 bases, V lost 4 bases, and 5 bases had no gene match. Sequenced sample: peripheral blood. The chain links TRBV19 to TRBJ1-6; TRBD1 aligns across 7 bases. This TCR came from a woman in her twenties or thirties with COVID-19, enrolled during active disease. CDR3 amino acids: CASSNRGRYSPLHF. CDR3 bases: TGTGCCAGTAGTAACAGGGGAAGATATTCACCCCTCCACTTT.